The T cell receptor beta chain described here comes from a study of low-dose radiotherapy and immunotherapy resistance in tumors. Study context: Cohort 2 received 1 Gy per fraction every two weeks, totaling 13 Gy over 26 weeks. A daily 300 mg dose of oral aspirin was taken by patients for four cycles from cycle 1 day 1.

Regarding time point: after trial treatment. Treatment: LDRT plus nivolumab, ipilimumab, low-dose cyclophosphamide and aspirin (RACIN trial). CDR3 length: 20 residues. TRAV- and TRBV-specific primers primed first-strand cDNA, covering alpha and beta chains. TCR amplification ran 20 PCR cycles using constant-region and V-primer adapter primers. TCRdb itself ran the reads through MiXCR, one entry per CDR3 protein. The profile shows approximately 91,000 distinct CDR3 sequences, 20% of them singletons. This clonotype has a count of ten or more. The V gene is TRBV1, the J gene TRBJ2-1; TRBD2, the table's D call, lacks a check against the DNA. TRBV1 is a pseudogene segment. This clonotype was sampled from a female donor with ovarian cancer. This specimen was PBMCs, taken after low-dose radiotherapy plus immunotherapy. CDR3 loop: CTSSPSGTSGREWSHNEQFF. The DNA of the CDR3 is TGCACCAGCAGCCCTTCCGGGACTAGCGGGAGAGAGTGGTCCCACAATGAGCAGTTCTTC.